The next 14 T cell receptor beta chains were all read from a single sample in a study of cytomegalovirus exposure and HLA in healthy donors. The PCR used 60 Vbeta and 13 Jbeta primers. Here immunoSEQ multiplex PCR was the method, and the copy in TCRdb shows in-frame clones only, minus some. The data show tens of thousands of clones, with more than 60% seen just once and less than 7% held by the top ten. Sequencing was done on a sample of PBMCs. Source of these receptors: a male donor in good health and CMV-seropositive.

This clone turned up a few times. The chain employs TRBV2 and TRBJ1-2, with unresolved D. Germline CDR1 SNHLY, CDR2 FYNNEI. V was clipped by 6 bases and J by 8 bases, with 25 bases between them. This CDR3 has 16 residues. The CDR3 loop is CASSGNGPRELGGYTF. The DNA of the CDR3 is TGTGCCAGCAGCGGAAACGGCCCCCGTGAACTGGGCGGCTACACCTTC.

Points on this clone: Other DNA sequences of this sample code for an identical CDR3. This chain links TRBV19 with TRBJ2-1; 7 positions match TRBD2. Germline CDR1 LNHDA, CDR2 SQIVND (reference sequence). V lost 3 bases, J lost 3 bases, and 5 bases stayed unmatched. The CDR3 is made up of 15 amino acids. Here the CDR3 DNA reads TGTGCCAGTAGTATTCGACTAGCAGGCTACAATGAGCAGTTCTTC. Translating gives CASSIRLAGYNEQFF. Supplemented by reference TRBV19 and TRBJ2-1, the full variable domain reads DGGITQSPKYLFRKEGQNVTLSCEQNLNHDAMYWYRQDPGQGLRLIYYSQIVNDFQKGDIAEGYSVSREKKESFPLTVTSAQKNPTAFYLCASSIRLAGYNEQFFGPGTRLTVL.

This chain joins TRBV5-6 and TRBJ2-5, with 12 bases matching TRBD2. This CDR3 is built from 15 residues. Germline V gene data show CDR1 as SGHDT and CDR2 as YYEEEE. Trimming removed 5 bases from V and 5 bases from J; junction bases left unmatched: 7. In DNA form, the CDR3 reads TGTGCCAGCAGTGGACTAGCGGGGAGTCGGGAGACCCAGTACTTC. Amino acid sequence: CASSGLAGSRETQYF.

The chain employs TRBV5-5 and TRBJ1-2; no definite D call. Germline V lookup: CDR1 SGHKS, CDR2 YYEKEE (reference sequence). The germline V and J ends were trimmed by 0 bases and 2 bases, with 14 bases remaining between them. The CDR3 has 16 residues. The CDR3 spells CASSLDDLLRNYGYTF. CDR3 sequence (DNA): TGTGCCAGCAGCTTGGACGATCTTCTACGAAACTATGGCTACACCTTC.

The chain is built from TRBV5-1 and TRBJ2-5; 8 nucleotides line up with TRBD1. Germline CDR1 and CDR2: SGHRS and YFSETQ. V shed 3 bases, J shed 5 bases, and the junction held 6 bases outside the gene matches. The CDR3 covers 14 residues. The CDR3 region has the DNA TGCGCCAGCAGCTCAGGGGGCGCCGGGGAGACCCAGTACTTC. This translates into CASSSGGAGETQYF.

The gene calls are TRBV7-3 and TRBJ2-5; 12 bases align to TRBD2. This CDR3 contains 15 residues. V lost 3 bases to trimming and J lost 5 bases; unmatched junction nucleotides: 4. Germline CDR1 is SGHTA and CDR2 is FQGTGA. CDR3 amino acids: CASSLLAGGPETQYF. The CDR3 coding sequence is TGTGCCAGCAGCTTGCTAGCGGGGGGGCCGGAGACCCAGTACTTC.

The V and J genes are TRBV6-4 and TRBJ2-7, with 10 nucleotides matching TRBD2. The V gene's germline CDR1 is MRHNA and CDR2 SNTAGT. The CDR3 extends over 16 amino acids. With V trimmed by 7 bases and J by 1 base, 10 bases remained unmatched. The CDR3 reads CASILASGGLSYEQYF. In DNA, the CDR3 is TGTGCCAGCATATTGGCTAGCGGGGGCCTTTCCTACGAGCAGTACTTC.

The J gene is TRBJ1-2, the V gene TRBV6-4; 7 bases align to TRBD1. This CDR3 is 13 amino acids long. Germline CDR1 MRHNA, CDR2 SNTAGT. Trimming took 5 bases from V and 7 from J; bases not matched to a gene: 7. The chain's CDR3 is CASSNFQGVGYTF. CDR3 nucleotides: TGTGCCAGCAGTAATTTTCAGGGGGTTGGCTACACCTTC.

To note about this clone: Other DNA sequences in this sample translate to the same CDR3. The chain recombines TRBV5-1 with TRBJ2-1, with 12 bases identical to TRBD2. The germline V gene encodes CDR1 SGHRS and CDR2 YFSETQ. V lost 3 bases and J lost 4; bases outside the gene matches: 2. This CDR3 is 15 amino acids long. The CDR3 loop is CASSSGLAGYNEQFF. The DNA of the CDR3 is TGCGCCAGCAGCTCCGGACTAGCGGGATACAATGAGCAGTTCTTC.

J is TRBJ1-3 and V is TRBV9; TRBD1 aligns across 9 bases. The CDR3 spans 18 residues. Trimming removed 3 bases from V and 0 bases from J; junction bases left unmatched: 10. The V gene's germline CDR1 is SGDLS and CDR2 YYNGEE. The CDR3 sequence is CASSARDRVFSSGNTIYF. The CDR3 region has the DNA TGTGCCAGCAGCGCCCGGGACAGGGTCTTCTCCTCTGGAAACACCATATATTTT.

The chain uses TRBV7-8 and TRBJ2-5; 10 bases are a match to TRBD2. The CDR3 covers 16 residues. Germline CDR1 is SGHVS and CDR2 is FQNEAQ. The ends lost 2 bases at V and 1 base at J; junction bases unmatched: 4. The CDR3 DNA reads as TGTGCCAGCAGCTTATTCGCTAGCGGGGGCCAAGAGACCCAGTACTTC. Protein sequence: CASSLFASGGQETQYF.

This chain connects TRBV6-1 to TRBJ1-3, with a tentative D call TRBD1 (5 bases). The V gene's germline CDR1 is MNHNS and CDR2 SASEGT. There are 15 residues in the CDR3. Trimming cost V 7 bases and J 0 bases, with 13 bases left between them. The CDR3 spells CASITEGSSGNTIYF. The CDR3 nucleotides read TGTGCCAGCATAACGGAGGGGAGCTCTGGAAACACCATATATTTT.

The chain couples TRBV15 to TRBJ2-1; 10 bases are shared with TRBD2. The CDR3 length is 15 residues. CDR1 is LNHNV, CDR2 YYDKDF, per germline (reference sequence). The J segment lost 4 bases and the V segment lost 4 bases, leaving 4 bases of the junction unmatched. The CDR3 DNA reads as TGTGCCACCAGCAAAAGAGCGGGGGGGTACAATGAGCAGTTCTTC. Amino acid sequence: CATSKRAGGYNEQFF. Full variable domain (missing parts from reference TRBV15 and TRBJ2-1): DAMVIQNPRYQVTQFGKPVTLSCSQTLNHNVMYWYQQKSSQAPKLLFHYYDKDFNNEADTPDNFQSRRPNTSFCFLDIRSPGLGDTAMYLCATSKRAGGYNEQFFGPGTRLTVL.

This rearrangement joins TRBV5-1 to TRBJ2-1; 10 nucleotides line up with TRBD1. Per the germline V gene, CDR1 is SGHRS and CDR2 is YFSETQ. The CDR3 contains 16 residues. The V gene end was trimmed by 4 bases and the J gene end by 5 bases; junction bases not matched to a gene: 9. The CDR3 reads CASSQGQGVSNNEQFF. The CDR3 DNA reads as TGCGCCAGCAGCCAAGGACAGGGGGTGTCTAACAATGAGCAGTTCTTC.